This T cell receptor (beta chain) was captured in a study of CD8 T cells in ankylosing spondylitis. Overall study findings and caveats: Significant enrichment of disease-linked clones was reported in matched ankylosing spondylitis synovial fluid. A TCR beta motif of under 10 highly homologous variants appeared characteristic of ankylosing spondylitis blood.

TCRdb re-derived calls from the 5' RACE reads in MiXCR, one entry per CDR3 protein. Among some 330,000 distinct CDR3 sequences listed, roughly 8% were seen once. This clonotype showed up just a few times. What it binds is unknown. The V end was cut by 6 bases, the J end by 2 bases, with 12 bases between. Germline V CDR1 and CDR2: DFQATT, SNEGSKA (reference sequence). This CDR3 has 13 residues. The sequencing sample was made of blood, either unsorted or a sorted T cell fraction (not recorded which). This TCR was sampled from a male donor with ankylosing spondylitis. V gene TRBV20-1 combines with J gene TRBJ2-3, with TRBD2 as a possible D gene (6 bases). As DNA, the CDR3 is TGCAGTGCCGGGACTCCTTCCACAGATACGCAGTATTTT. It is translated as CSAGTPSTDTQYF.